The T cell receptor beta chain described here comes from a study of post-analysis software for immune sequencing data. Whole-study results and caveats: Elevated frequency relative to controls characterized four or five TRBV segments in patients, TRBV5-6, TRBV5-1 and TRBV20-1 among them.

For this clonotype: Its specificity is not known.

There are 15 residues in the CDR3. V lost 7 bases and J 0 bases, leaving 14 bases between the germline ends. Germline V gives CDR1 SGDLS, CDR2 YYNGEE. The authors incorporated unique molecular identifiers into the TCR beta cDNA libraries. Yield was about 500,000 cDNA molecules from approximately 0.91 to 9.4 million T cells. TCRdb itself ran the PCR reads through MiXCR, one entry per CDR3 protein. The sample comprises roughly 800,000 distinct CDR3 sequences, 46% of which are singletons, and roughly 4.9% rests with the top ten. This sequence was found in a girl aged 10 to 17 with multiple sclerosis. Source material: blood. The genes are TRBV9 and TRBJ2-1; no definite D call. CDR3 sequence reads: CASSGETRSYNEQFF. The CDR3 DNA reads as TGTGCCAGCTCCGGCGAGACTCGCTCCTACAATGAGCAGTTCTTC.